The 18 T cell receptor beta chains listed next were all sequenced from one sample in a study of spatial heterogeneity in lung cancer. This sample's time point: sample taken at primary tumor resection. Extraction of whole RNA from tumor, nontumor lung or frozen PBMC preceded unsorted sequencing. TCRdb reprocessed the 5' RACE reads via MiXCR and lists one record per CDR3 protein. The table lists under 100,000 distinct CDR3 sequences, 7.5% to 10% of them singletons. The sample was PBMCs, taken at surgery. Receptor source: a male donor with early-stage non-small cell lung cancer.

This clonotype was picked up many times. V usage is TRBV20-1 and J usage is TRBJ2-7; the D gene is possibly TRBD2 (6 bases). Germline-derived CDR1 and CDR2 are DFQATT and SNEGSKA (reference sequence). This CDR3 spans 13 amino acids. The germline V and J ends were trimmed by 0 bases and 6 bases, with 12 bases remaining between them. In DNA form, the CDR3 reads TGCAGTGCTAGAGACGGGAGTCTCGGCGAGCAGTACTTC. Protein sequence: CSARDGSLGEQYF.

The chain recombines TRBV20-1 with TRBJ1-1, with 7 positions matching TRBD1. Germline V gives CDR1 DFQATT, CDR2 SNEGSKA (reference sequence). Germline trimming cut 3 bases from V and 1 base from J; bases unmatched to any gene: 2. CDR3 length equals 13 residues. DNA of the CDR3: TGCAGTGCTAGGAGACAGGGGAACACTGAAGCTTTCTTT. It encodes CSARRQGNTEAFF.

Here the CDR3 reads CASSNVIAGGPHEQYF. In DNA, the CDR3 is TGTGCCAGCAGCAATGTTATAGCGGGAGGGCCCCACGAGCAGTACTTC. V gene TRBV21-1 combines with J gene TRBJ2-7; the table's D call of TRBD2 was not tested on the DNA. TRBV21-1 is a pseudogene locus. The CDR3 totals 16 residues.

This clonotype was found a few times. The chain has TRBV6-2 or TRBV6-3 and TRBJ1-4; 7 nucleotides line up with TRBD1. Unmatched junction bases numbered 10, after V lost 6 bases and J lost 6 bases. The CDR3 sequence is 15 residues long. The germline CDR1 and CDR2 sequences are MNHEY and SVGEGT. Here the CDR3 reads CASSPSGTEDEKLFF. The CDR3 DNA sequence: TGTGCCAGCAGCCCTTCTGGGACAGAGGATGAAAAACTGTTTTTT.

Ten or more counts support this clonotype. V and J are TRBV10-3 and TRBJ2-3, with D possibly matching TRBD1 (6 bases). The CDR3 length is 15 residues. V dropped 8 bases and J dropped 4 bases, with 19 bases sitting between them. Germline V lookup: CDR1 ENHRY, CDR2 SYGVKD. Here the CDR3 DNA reads TGTGCCATCCGAGGGGAACAGGGTGGCGCAGATACGCAGTATTTT. It codes for CAIRGEQGGADTQYF.

The chain employs TRBV9 and TRBJ2-3; 15 nucleotides match TRBD2. Germline lookup yields CDR1 SGDLS and CDR2 YYNGEE. Trimming at V came to 2 bases and at J to 5 bases, leaving 3 bases not matched to a gene. The CDR3 spans 16 residues. The CDR3 bases are TGTGCCAGCAGCGTGGAGGGACTAGCGGGAGGAGATACGCAGTATTTT. Protein product: CASSVEGLAGGDTQYF.

This clonotype was recorded a few times. This sequence joins TRBV27 and TRBJ2-4, with D possibly being TRBD1 or TRBD2 (6 bases each). Trimming left V 3 bases short and J 2 bases short, with 11 bases between. Germline CDR1 and CDR2: MNHEY and SMNVEV (reference sequence). The CDR3 runs 15 residues. This CDR3 reads CASSFGGTTKNIQYF. As DNA, the CDR3 is TGTGCCAGCAGTTTCGGGGGCACAACCAAAAACATTCAGTACTTC.

The chain couples TRBV5-6 to TRBJ2-1; TRBD2 aligns across 11 bases. CDR3 length: 17 amino acids. Germline lookup yields CDR1 SGHDT and CDR2 YYEEEE. The junction had 4 bases not matched to a gene; V was cut back by 2 bases and J by 0 bases. The CDR3 coding sequence is TGTGCCAGCAGCTTTAGGACTAGCGGGTTCTCCTACAATGAGCAGTTCTTC. This sequence encodes CASSFRTSGFSYNEQFF.

Many counts were recorded for this clonotype. The genes are TRBV29-1 and TRBJ1-2; no reliable D call. The CDR3 is 15 amino acids. V shed 1 base and J shed 6 bases, with 18 bases lying between them. Germline V lookup: CDR1 SQVTM, CDR2 ANQGSEA. CDR3 sequence reads: CSVEVPKAGPNGYTF. In DNA, the CDR3 is TGCAGCGTTGAAGTTCCCAAGGCAGGCCCTAATGGCTACACCTTC.

This clonotype was seen many times. The V gene is TRBV10-3, the J gene TRBJ2-3; tentatively, D is TRBD1 or TRBD2 (5 bases each). The CDR3 contains 13 residues. CDR1 and CDR2 from the germline V gene are ENHRY and SYGVKD. V lost 0 bases to trimming and J lost 10 bases, with 11 bases between them. CDR3 region: CAISESVGESQYF. The CDR3 coding sequence is TGTGCCATCAGTGAGTCAGTGGGGGAATCGCAGTATTTT.

In its sample, this clonotype was seen many times. The chain links TRBV28 to TRBJ2-3, with D tentatively TRBD1 (5 bases). The germline gives CDR1 MDHEN, CDR2 SYDVKM. Deletions cut 4 bases from V and 5 bases from J, with 7 bases between. The CDR3 has 12 amino acids. The CDR3 sequence is CASSWGRDTQYF. DNA of the CDR3: TGTGCCAGCAGTTGGGGCAGAGATACGCAGTATTTT.

This clonotype was counted ten times or more. The rearrangement uses TRBV5-1 and TRBJ2-3, with TRBD2 matching 13 bases. V lost 3 bases to trimming and J lost 4 bases; unmatched junction nucleotides: 5. The germline gives CDR1 SGHRS, CDR2 YFSETQ. This CDR3 contains 16 residues. CDR3 bases: TGCGCCAGCAGCTCCGGACTAGCGGGAGATGCAGATACGCAGTATTTT. Its protein is CASSSGLAGDADTQYF.

This rearrangement joins TRBV5-1 to TRBJ2-7; unclear D gene. The CDR3 loop spans 14 amino acids. Trimming took off 4 bases at V and 1 base at J, with 12 bases between the two ends. Germline lookup yields CDR1 SGHRS and CDR2 YFSETQ. CDR3 in amino acids: CASSGLPGSYEQYF. DNA of the CDR3: TGCGCCAGCAGCGGTCTACCAGGATCCTACGAGCAGTACTTC.

The genes are TRBV12-3 or TRBV12-4 and TRBJ1-1; D is unclear. CDR3 length: 11 residues. V lost 2 bases and J lost 5, with 3 bases in between. CDR3 nucleotide sequence: TGTGCCAGCAGTTTAAGAACTGAAGCTTTCTTT. Translated, it gives CASSLRTEAFF.

This clonotype was detected ten times or more. The CDR3 sequence: CSARTSFGRSDTQYF. DNA of the CDR3: TGCAGTGCTCGCACTAGCTTCGGGAGGTCAGATACGCAGTATTTT. This sequence joins TRBV20-1 and TRBJ2-3, with TRBD2 matching over 7 bases. There are 15 residues in the CDR3. Germline lookup yields CDR1 DFQATT and CDR2 SNEGSKA (reference sequence). Germline trimming cut 5 bases from V and 4 bases from J; bases unmatched to any gene: 12.

This clonotype occurred many times. This chain's CDR3 is CASTQTGTGELFF. As DNA, the CDR3 is TGTGCCAGCACCCAAACGGGGACCGGGGAGCTGTTTTTT. J is TRBJ2-2 and V is TRBV6-5; a possible D gene is TRBD2 (5 bases). The CDR3 has 13 residues. Germline CDR1 MNHEY, CDR2 SVGAGI. V lost 7 bases to trimming and J lost 5 bases, with 11 bases between them.

At least ten counts were recorded for this clonotype. The chain links TRBV20-1 to TRBJ2-1, with D uncertain. Germline V lookup: CDR1 DFQATT, CDR2 SNEGSKA (reference sequence). CDR3 length equals 14 residues. Trimming left V 3 bases short and J 6 bases short, with 15 bases between. The CDR3 DNA sequence: TGCAGTGCTAGTATGGAAAATGGGCCCAATGAGCAGTTCTTC. Its translation: CSASMENGPNEQFF.

The chain combines TRBV29-1 with TRBJ2-6; TRBD2 is a possible D gene (6 bases). Trimming pared 3 bases from V and 0 bases from J, leaving 6 bases between. CDR1 is SQVTM and CDR2 is ANQGSEA in the germline V gene. The CDR3 covers 14 residues. This CDR3 reads CSVDGGSGANVLTF. The CDR3 DNA reads TGCAGCGTTGACGGGGGCTCTGGGGCCAACGTCCTGACTTTC.